Listed here are 10 T cell receptor beta chains from one sample, sequenced in a study of memory CD8 T cells in hepatitis C reinfection. As to time point: peak reinfection, 3 to 8 weeks after reinfection detection. Sorted cells were sequenced directly ex vivo without any in vitro expansion. Produced via immunoSEQ multiplex PCR; TCRdb's table is partial and in-frame only. This table has about 45,000 clones, around 89% appearing once. Sequencing input: naive CD8+ T cells sorted from blood. The receptors were sampled from a man between 18 and 29 years old with hepatitis C virus infection.

The chain has TRBV5-1 and TRBJ2-2, with a tentative D call TRBD1 (6 bases). CDR1 SGHRS and CDR2 YFSETQ come from the germline V gene. Trimming shortened V by 3 bases and J by 7 bases, and 16 bases separated the two germline ends. The CDR3 covers 15 residues. CDR3 coding DNA: TGCGCCAGCAGCTCCAGGGGCCTGAAGGACGGGGAGCTGTTTTTT. Translation: CASSSRGLKDGELFF.

The V gene is TRBV14, the J gene TRBJ1-3; no clear D. This CDR3 has 15 amino acids. Germline V gene data show CDR1 as SGHDN and CDR2 as FVKESK. Trimming left V 2 bases short and J 2 bases short, with 10 bases between. This CDR3 is CASSQWVGAGNTIYF. In nucleotides, the CDR3 is TGTGCCAGCAGCCAATGGGTTGGAGCTGGAAACACCATATATTTT.

The chain is built from TRBV6-5 and TRBJ2-5, with a weak D call TRBD2 (5 bases). Trimming shortened V by 5 bases and J by 1 base, and 14 bases separated the two germline ends. CDR3 length: 15 residues. Germline V gene data show CDR1 as MNHEY and CDR2 as SVGAGI. The CDR3 nucleotides read TGTGCCAGCAGTGCGGGCACTTCAACCCAAGAGACCCAGTACTTC. Protein sequence: CASSAGTSTQETQYF.

The chain uses TRBV5-1 and TRBJ2-2; perhaps TRBD2 as D (5 bases). Trimming removed 4 bases at V and 0 bases at J, with 13 bases between. This CDR3 contains 16 residues. From germline, CDR1 is SGHRS and CDR2 YFSETQ. The CDR3 spells CASSPYGGANTGELFF. The CDR3, as DNA: TGCGCCAGCAGCCCATACGGAGGAGCGAACACCGGGGAGCTGTTTTTT.

The chain carries TRBV19 and TRBJ2-5; D possibly corresponds to TRBD2 (5 bases). Germline V gene lookup returns CDR1 LNHDA and CDR2 SQIVND (reference sequence). V gave up 8 bases and J gave up 4 bases, with 17 bases separating them. The CDR3 extends over 14 amino acids. DNA for the CDR3: TGTGCCAGTGCCCTAGGAGGATGGGTAGAGACCCAGTACTTC. This gives the protein CASALGGWVETQYF.

This clone was seen only a few times. The chain has TRBV6-6 and TRBJ1-2, with TRBD1 identical over 10 bases. CDR1 and CDR2 (germline): MNHNY, SVGAGI (reference sequence). J was trimmed by 7 bases and V by 6 bases; bases with no gene match: 5. The CDR3 runs to 13 residues. The CDR3 DNA follows: TGTGCCAGCAGCTTGGGACAGGGGAGTGGCTACACCTTC. It is translated as CASSLGQGSGYTF.

The chain uses TRBV19 and TRBJ1-5; 8 bases line up with TRBD1. This CDR3 is built from 13 residues. Germline V gene sequence: CDR1 LNHDA, CDR2 SQIVND (reference sequence). J gave up 7 bases and V 7 bases, and 6 bases lay outside the gene matches. The CDR3 is CASTGAGGQPQHF. The CDR3 region has the DNA TGTGCCAGTACGGGGGCAGGGGGCCAGCCCCAGCATTTT. Together with reference TRBV19 and TRBJ1-5, the CDR3 gives the full variable domain: DGGITQSPKYLFRKEGQNVTLSCEQNLNHDAMYWYRQDPGQGLRLIYYSQIVNDFQKGDIAEGYSVSREKKESFPLTVTSAQKNPTAFYLCASTGAGGQPQHFGDGTRLSIL.

This clone was counted once. The rearrangement links TRBV5-4 to TRBJ2-3; D might be TRBD1 (6 bases). CDR1 is SGHNT, CDR2 YYREEE, per germline (reference sequence). Trimming removed 0 bases at V and 0 bases at J, with 8 bases between. This CDR3 comprises 15 residues. CDR3 protein: CASSLDGQSTDTQYF. The CDR3 nucleotides read TGTGCCAGCAGCTTGGATGGACAGAGCACAGATACGCAGTATTTT.

This rearrangement joins TRBV6-4 to TRBJ1-2; 7 nucleotides line up with TRBD1. CDR1 and CDR2 from the germline V gene are MRHNA and SNTAGT. The trim removed 3 bases at V and 8 bases at J, leaving 12 bases unmatched. CDR3 length: 15 amino acids. CDR3 bases: TGTGCCAGCAGTGATGATTATACAGGGGCGAGGGGCTACACCTTC. This sequence encodes CASSDDYTGARGYTF.

This clone was recorded only once. Other DNA sequences in the same sample also yield this CDR3. The chain couples TRBV5-5 to TRBJ1-5; no firm D call. Germline CDR1 and CDR2: SGHKS and YYEKEE (reference sequence). Trimming took off 2 bases at V and 1 base at J, with 7 bases between the two ends. The CDR3 is 14 residues long. In DNA form, the CDR3 reads TGTGCCAGCAGCTTTTTTCAGAGCAATCAGCCCCAGCATTTT. Translation: CASSFFQSNQPQHF.